This T cell receptor beta chain was recovered during a study of regulatory T cells in long-lasting Graves disease. This CDR3 has 16 residues. Germline V gene lookup returns CDR1 MNHEY and CDR2 SVGEGT. With 4 bases removed from V and 5 bases from J, the gap between germline ends came to 15 bases. Time point specified: newly diagnosed GD, antithyroid drugs for less than 3 months. Making the TCR library involved RNA that had been extracted from PBMCs. To make TCR beta libraries, researchers used iRepertoire HTBI primers and Arm-PCR of CDR3 regions. TCRdb passed the multiplex PCR reads through MiXCR, listing each CDR3 protein once. Here the sample spans about 620,000 distinct CDR3 sequences, roughly 15% being singletons. The sample was also linked to a second study, of T cells in Graves' hyperthyroidism and ophthalmopathy.

Sequencing used peripheral blood mononuclear cells (PBMCs), obtained at new diagnosis, from a patient treated with antithyroid drugs. The TCR comes from a woman aged 25 to 39 with Graves disease. The rearrangement uses TRBV6-2 or TRBV6-3 and TRBJ1-6; possible D gene TRBD1, 6 bases. CDR3 nucleotides: TGTGCCAGCAGTTTCACCCAGGGGTACGATAATTCACCCCTCCACTTT. This gives the protein CASSFTQGYDNSPLHF.